These T cell receptor beta chains were read from a single sample in a study of OX40 agonist ivuxolimab in advanced cancers. Sequencing was performed with immunoSEQ multiplex PCR; in TCRdb, only in-frame clones are kept and a portion is missing. Of about 55,000 clones listed, 84% are singletons. The sequenced sample was CD4+ or CD8+ T cells sorted from blood, obtained in a trial of the OX40 agonist ivuxolimab. Source of these receptors: an adult with an advanced solid tumor such as melanoma, head and neck, liver or kidney cancer. Each CDR3 is given with its conserved first and last residue. A D gene is named only where the DNA matches it firmly. Not every row has a clone size; where given, it reads once, few, many or a size class.

>.|13|TRBJ1-6|.|TRBV28
CASQIPYNSPLHF
TGTGCCAGCCAGATACCCTATAATTCACCCCTCCACTTT
>.|13|TRBJ2-1|.|TRBV11-3
CASSLGNYNEQFF
TGTGCCAGCAGCTTAGGCAACTACAATGAGCAGTTCTTC
>.|14|TRBJ2-5|.|TRBV5-1
CASSLGSMEGTQYF
TGCGCCAGCAGCTTGGGTAGTATGGAAGGGACCCAGTACTTC
>TRBD2|16|TRBJ2-2|.|TRBV11-3
CARWTSGESNTGELFF
TGTGCCAGGTGGACTAGCGGGGAATCGAACACCGGGGAGCTGTTTTTT
>TRBD2|16|TRBJ2-1|.|TRBV4-1
CASSQDSGRARNEQFF
TGCGCCAGCAGCCAAGATTCCGGGAGGGCGAGAAATGAACAGTTCTTC
>.|14|TRBJ1-4|.|TRBV5-1
CASSSYGLDEKLFF
TGCGCCAGCAGCTCATATGGACTGGATGAAAAACTGTTTTTT
>.|15|TRBJ2-3|.|TRBV5-1
CASSRTDTTGDTQYF
TGCGCCAGCAGCCGCACGGACACCACCGGAGATACGCAGTATTTT
>TRBD1|16|TRBJ2-7|.|TRBV7-6
CASSEKDRGVLYEQYF
TGTGCCAGCAGCGAGAAGGACAGGGGGGTACTCTACGAGCAGTACTTC
>.|14|TRBJ2-7|.|TRBV30
CAWSVGRGGYEQYF
TGTGCCTGGAGTGTCGGACGCGGTGGCTACGAGCAGTACTTC
>TRBD1|16|TRBJ2-3|.|TRBV28
CASSPIDRVNTDTQYF
TGTGCCAGCAGTCCCATCGACAGGGTTAACACAGATACGCAGTATTTT
>TRBD1|15|TRBJ1-2|.|TRBV6-6
CASSAGQGLHYGYTF
TGTGCCAGCAGTGCAGGACAGGGCCTCCACTATGGCTACACCTTC
>TRBD2|14|TRBJ2-1|.|TRBV2
CASRTSGTYNEQFF
TGTGCCAGCAGGACTAGCGGGACTTACAATGAGCAGTTCTTC
>.|13|TRBJ1-2|.|TRBV2
CASRIDGRNGYTF
TGTGCCAGCAGGATTGACGGAAGAAATGGCTACACCTTC
>TRBD1|17|TRBJ1-1|.|TRBV14
CASSLFRDRALNTEAFF
TGTGCCAGCAGCCTATTCCGGGACAGAGCCTTGAACACTGAAGCTTTCTTT
>TRBD2|15|TRBJ2-1|.|TRBV11-2
CASSLTSGSYNEQFF
TGTGCCAGCAGCCTGACTAGCGGTTCCTACAATGAGCAGTTCTTC
>.|14|TRBJ2-5|.|TRBV27
CASSTALGRETQYF
TGTGCCAGCAGTACTGCCCTTGGAAGGGAGACCCAGTACTTC
>.|12|TRBJ2-1|.|TRBV27
CASRVGLREQFF
TGTGCCAGCAGGGTAGGACTGCGTGAGCAGTTCTTC
>.|13|TRBJ2-5|.|TRBV19
CASSIREEKTQYF
TGTGCCAGTAGTATAAGGGAAGAGAAGACCCAGTACTTC
>.|17|TRBJ2-5|.|TRBV5-6
CASSLRVGMRAQETQYF
TGTGCCAGCAGCTTGAGGGTTGGGATGAGGGCCCAAGAGACCCAGTACTTC
>.|15|TRBJ1-3|once|TRBV7-2
CASSLDGHVDDTIYF
TGTGCCAGCAGCTTAGACGGGCACGTGGACGACACCATATATTTT
>TRBD1|14|TRBJ1-2|.|TRBV27
CASSTTGTGGRYTF
TGTGCCAGCAGTACTACCGGGACAGGGGGTCGCTACACCTTC
>TRBD1|14|TRBJ2-7|.|TRBV6-1
CASRSGQGSYEQYF
TGTGCCAGCCGTTCGGGACAGGGGAGCTACGAGCAGTACTTC
>.|16|TRBJ2-2|.|TRBV7-2
CASRESRLSPTGELFF
TGTGCCAGCAGGGAATCGCGGTTGAGTCCCACCGGGGAGCTGTTTTTT
>.|13|TRBJ2-1|once|TRBV19
CASSPLWAGEQFF
TGTGCCAGTAGTCCGCTTTGGGCCGGGGAGCAGTTCTTC
>.|18|TRBJ1-5|.|TRBV15
CATSRAPTPQNSNQPQHF
TGTGCCACCAGCAGAGCCCCAACACCACAGAATAGCAATCAGCCCCAGCATTTT
>TRBD1|14|TRBJ2-7|.|TRBV7-9
CASISRDSGYEQYF
TGTGCCAGCATCTCCCGGGACAGCGGCTACGAGCAGTACTTC
>TRBD1|15|TRBJ1-3|once|TRBV6-6
CASIGTGGSGNTIYF
TGTGCCAGCATTGGAACAGGGGGTTCCGGAAACACCATATATTTT
>.|13|TRBJ2-2|.|TRBV19
CASSGTNTGELFF
TGTGCCAGTAGCGGAACGAACACCGGGGAGCTGTTTTTT
>.|12|TRBJ1-4|.|TRBV18
CATSGFNEKLFF
TGTGCCACCTCAGGCTTTAATGAAAAACTGTTTTTT
>TRBD1|15|TRBJ2-1|.|TRBV6-6
CASSYEGQGGHEQFF
TGTGCCAGCAGTTACGAGGGACAGGGTGGACATGAGCAGTTCTTC
>TRBD1|15|TRBJ1-1|.|TRBV19
CASSITGDMNTEAFF
TGTGCCAGTAGTATAACAGGGGACATGAACACTGAAGCTTTCTTT
>TRBD1|16|TRBJ2-5|few|TRBV9
CASSVGPGQGQETQYF
TGTGCCAGCAGCGTGGGTCCGGGACAGGGCCAAGAGACCCAGTACTTC
>TRBD1|20|TRBJ1-4|.|TRBV15
CATSREEPGQGAERNEKLFF
TGTGCCACCAGCAGAGAGGAACCGGGACAGGGGGCAGAAAGGAATGAAAAACTGTTTTTT
>.|13|TRBJ1-1|once|TRBV7-2
CASSLNRNTEAFF
TGTGCCAGCAGCTTAAACAGGAACACTGAAGCTTTCTTT
>.|12|TRBJ1-5|few|TRBV2
CASCLGNQPQHF
TGTGCCAGCTGTTTGGGCAATCAGCCCCAGCATTTT
>.|14|TRBJ2-2|.|TRBV30
CAWSVRADTGELFF
TGTGCCTGGAGTGTACGGGCGGACACCGGGGAGCTGTTTTTT
>TRBD1|15|TRBJ2-6|.|TRBV5-6
CASSRQGFGANVLTF
TGTGCCAGCAGCCGACAGGGCTTTGGGGCCAACGTCCTGACTTTC